The T cell receptor (beta chain) described here comes from a study of T cell repertoires in cytomegalovirus infection. Overall study: Both a matching HLA type and CMV infection were indicated by public TCR beta signatures. Overall study findings and caveats: In two of eight donors, the top clonotype was HLA-C-restricted CMV-specific. Identification of carriers of CMV plus the relevant HLA was performed using cumulative public TCR beta family frequency.

Using its own MiXCR run on the reads, TCRdb lists one record per CDR3 protein. The table lists almost 550,000 distinct CDR3 sequences, approximately 15% of them singletons. The CDR3 is made up of 13 amino acids. Germline assignment: CDR1 LNHDA and CDR2 SQIVND (reference sequence). V lost 4 bases, J lost 2 bases, and 5 bases lay in between. Points on this clonotype: Its antigen is unidentified.

This chain links TRBV19 with TRBJ2-2, with D hard to call. The source is a human donor in good health (CMV status not recorded). Some clones in this sample may be carry-over from other donors' samples. Sequencing was carried out using CD8+ T cells from PBMCs. The CDR3 DNA reads TGTGCCAGTAGTAGAAAAAACACCGGGGAGCTGTTTTTT. Protein: CASSRKNTGELFF.